This T cell receptor beta chain was retrieved from a study of immune cell composition in non-small cell lung cancer. At the level of the study: Tumours were mainly lung adenocarcinoma or squamous cell carcinoma. Study-wide results and limits: Lung adenocarcinomas had lower top 10 clone scores and clonality than squamous tumours.

Assay: immunoSEQ multiplex PCR; the TCRdb copy retains only in-frame clones and omits some. The sample includes roughly 2,200 clones, 55% to 80% seen only once; the top ten take less than 15%. A word on this clone: Its antigen is unidentified.

The sequenced sample was lung tumor tissue. The TCR was taken from a human donor with non-small cell lung cancer.

The CDR3 region has the DNA TGTGCAAGTCGCGTAAATTGTGGGGGGGGTTCGTATGGCTACACCTTC. It yields the protein CASRVNCGGGSYGYTF. The rearrangement links TRBV12-2 to TRBJ1-2. TRBV12-2 is classified as a pseudogene. The CDR3 loop spans 16 amino acids.